This is a list of T cell receptor beta chains from one sample in a study of shared clonotypes between healthy human individuals. Some clones are missing from TCRdb's copy, which holds only in-frame ones; the method was immunoSEQ multiplex PCR. Of some 2.4 million clones detected, over 85% appear once; the ten largest clones hold approximately 0.36%. Sequenced: naive CD4+ T cells from PBMCs. These receptor sequences come from a man between 18 and 29 years old in good health. Some clones in this sample may be carry-over from other donors' samples. Both conserved end residues are part of each CDR3. The D gene is left open where the match is weak. The size entry is marked missing in some rows and otherwise reads once, few, many or a size class.

TRBJ2-7,NA,TRBD2,TRBV7-8,TGTGCCAGCAGCTCCCCTCGGCGGGGTGGGAGCGGGGGGCAGTACTTC,CASSSPRRGGSGGQYF
TRBJ2-7,NA,TRBD1,TRBV6-5,TGTGCCAGCAGCAAGCCAGGGGGCTCCTACGAGCAGTACTTC,CASSKPGGSYEQYF
TRBJ2-7,NA,NA,TRBV10-3,TGTGCCATCAGTGGCCCAAATGTGGGGTCCTACGAGCAGTACTTC,CAISGPNVGSYEQYF
TRBJ2-7,NA,TRBD2,TRBV27,TGTGCCAGCAGAAGAGCGGGAGGGGGATCCTACGAGCAGTACTTC,CASRRAGGGSYEQYF
TRBJ2-7,NA,TRBD1,TRBV28,TGTGCCAGCAGCCTACCGGGACAGTACTACGAGCAGTACTTC,CASSLPGQYYEQYF
TRBJ2-7,NA,TRBD1,TRBV28,TGTGCCAGCAGTTCGGGGACAGTTAGCTCCTACGAGCAGTACTTC,CASSSGTVSSYEQYF
TRBJ2-7,NA,NA,TRBV4-2,TGTGCCAGGGACCAACCGACCTACGAGCAGTACTTC,CARDQPTYEQYF
TRBJ2-3,NA,NA,TRBV11-2,TGTGCCAGCAGCTTAACGGGAGCTACGGTGTATTTT,CASSLTGATVYF
TRBJ2-2,NA,NA,TRBV5-1,TGCGCCAGCAGCTCGACCCCTACGGACACCGGGGAGCTGTTTTTT,CASSSTPTDTGELFF
TRBJ1-3,once,TRBD1,TRBV4-1,TGCGCCAGCAGCCCCCGGGACAGGGGGGACACCATATATTTT,CASSPRDRGDTIYF
TRBJ2-3,NA,NA,TRBV7-2,TGTGCCAGCAGTCCATTATCAGGGGTCAGCACAGATACGCAGTATTTT,CASSPLSGVSTDTQYF
TRBJ1-3,NA,NA,TRBV7-3,TGTGCCAGCAGCCCATCAGGGCCTGGAAACACCATATATTTT,CASSPSGPGNTIYF
TRBJ2-3,once,NA,TRBV11-3,TGTGCCAGCAGCCCACGGGGCTCAGATACGCAGTATTTT,CASSPRGSDTQYF
TRBJ1-1,few,NA,TRBV11-2,TGTGCCAGCAGCTTAGTTCCGAACATGAACACTGAAGCTTTCTTT,CASSLVPNMNTEAFF
TRBJ2-7,NA,NA,TRBV5-1,TGCGCCAGCAGCTCCGGGACCTTATACGAGCAGTACTTC,CASSSGTLYEQYF
TRBJ1-2,NA,NA,TRBV9,TGTGCCAGCAGCCTACTAGTGGTACCCTATGGCTACACCTTC,CASSLLVVPYGYTF
TRBJ2-7,NA,TRBD2,TRBV9,TGTGCCAGCAGCGAGGGACTATTAGCCTACGAGCAGTACTTC,CASSEGLLAYEQYF
TRBJ1-4,NA,NA,TRBV5-4,TGTGCCAGCAGCCCGGGGGGGCATCGAAACGAAAAACTGTTTTTT,CASSPGGHRNEKLFF
TRBJ2-3,NA,TRBD2,TRBV2,TGTGCCAGCAGTTCTACTAGCGGGAGGGCCGGCACAGATACGCAGTATTTT,CASSSTSGRAGTDTQYF
TRBJ2-3,NA,NA,TRBV7-3,TGTGCCAGCAGCTTCAAGCAGGGCACAGATACGCAGTATTTT,CASSFKQGTDTQYF
TRBJ2-5,NA,NA,TRBV6-5,TGTGCCAGCAGAAAGACAGGCCAAGAGACCCAGTACTTC,CASRKTGQETQYF
TRBJ2-1,NA,NA,TRBV14,TGTGCCAGCAGCCAAGCTCACTCCTACAATGAGCAGTTCTTC,CASSQAHSYNEQFF
TRBJ2-5,NA,NA,TRBV7-2,TGTGCCAGCACCCTGGGGCAGGGTTCTCATTTTTGGGAGACCCAGTACTTC,CASTLGQGSHFWETQYF
TRBJ2-1,NA,TRBD2,TRBV29-1,TGCAGCGTTGACCGCGGGAGCAATGAGCAGTTCTTC,CSVDRGSNEQFF
TRBJ2-7,NA,NA,TRBV21-1,TGTGCCAGCAGCAAAGTTCGGGGCCCCAACTACGAGCAGTACTTC,CASSKVRGPNYEQYF
TRBJ1-2,NA,NA,TRBV4-2,TGTGCCAGCAGCCAAGAGGCGGAAACGTATGGCTACACCTTC,CASSQEAETYGYTF
TRBJ2-7,NA,NA,TRBV7-3,TGTGCCAGCAGCAAGATCGGGGGCCACGAGCAGTACTTC,CASSKIGGHEQYF
TRBJ1-1,NA,TRBD1,TRBV28,TGTGCCAGCAGTTTATACTGGACAGGGCGAGAAGCTTTCTTT,CASSLYWTGREAFF
TRBJ1-5,NA,TRBD1,TRBV28,TGTGCCAGCAGACCAATCGGACAGGGGGAGCATCAGCCCCAGCATTTT,CASRPIGQGEHQPQHF
TRBJ1-3,NA,TRBD1,TRBV10-3,TGTGCCATCAGAGTCGACCCGGGACAGGGGTTCGGAAACACCATATATTTT,CAIRVDPGQGFGNTIYF
TRBJ2-1,NA,NA,TRBV7-3,TGTGCCAGCAGCTTAATGGTTCTAGCGCCGGAGCAGTTCTTC,CASSLMVLAPEQFF
TRBJ2-7,NA,NA,TRBV9,TGTGCCAGCAGCGTATCCGCGACTTCTTACGAGCAGTACTTC,CASSVSATSYEQYF
TRBJ1-1,NA,NA,TRBV7-9,TGTGCCAGCAGCCCCCGACAGACTGAAGCTTTCTTT,CASSPRQTEAFF
TRBJ1-4,NA,NA,TRBV7-2,TGTGCCAGCAGCTTAGGGATTGGCAGGGCCGAGGAAAAACTGTTTTTT,CASSLGIGRAEEKLFF
TRBJ2-1,NA,NA,TRBV28,TGTGCCAGCAGTTTAACGGATGAGCAGTTCTTC,CASSLTDEQFF
TRBJ1-2,NA,NA,TRBV19,TGTGCCAGCAGGGGAGGGATCTATGGCTACACCTTC,CASRGGIYGYTF
TRBJ2-3,once,NA,TRBV7-9,TGTGCCAGCAGCTTAGCGGGACCTAGCACAGATACGCAGTATTTT,CASSLAGPSTDTQYF
TRBJ2-7,NA,NA,TRBV9,TGTGCCAGCAGTCGGGAACAGACCTACGAGCAGTACTTC,CASSREQTYEQYF
TRBJ2-7,once,NA,TRBV28,TGTGCCAGTTCCGGGCAGGGGCTGACCTACGAGCAGTACTTC,CASSGQGLTYEQYF
TRBJ1-2,NA,NA,TRBV28,TGTGCCAGCAGTCTTACCCCGGCGCTCAGGGGACCTAACTATGGCTACACCTTC,CASSLTPALRGPNYGYTF
TRBJ1-5,NA,NA,TRBV5-1,TGCGCCAGCAGCTTGGTTTCGGGTAGCAATCAGCCCCAGCATTTT,CASSLVSGSNQPQHF
TRBJ2-5,NA,TRBD1,TRBV7-3,TGTGCCAGCAGCTTAGGGACAGACGCTCGGGAGACCCAGTACTTC,CASSLGTDARETQYF
TRBJ1-2,NA,NA,TRBV7-3,TGTGCCAGCAGCCTCCGGGCAGGCGAGGGGTGGGGCTACACCTTC,CASSLRAGEGWGYTF
TRBJ1-3,NA,NA,TRBV28,TGTGCCAGCACTCCAGGGGCTTTCTCTGGAAACACCATATATTTT,CASTPGAFSGNTIYF
TRBJ1-1,NA,TRBD1,TRBV9,TGTGCCAGCGCAGGGGGCGGTACTGAAGCTTTCTTT,CASAGGGTEAFF
TRBJ2-3,NA,TRBD1,TRBV5-1,TGCGCCAGCAGCTTTTGGGGCCGGGACAGCCGCACAGATACGCAGTATTTT,CASSFWGRDSRTDTQYF
TRBJ2-3,NA,NA,TRBV9,TGTGCCAGCAGCGTAGTGTCAGGGGGCAGCGGGGGTACGCAGTATTTT,CASSVVSGGSGGTQYF
TRBJ2-5,NA,TRBD1,TRBV5-6,TGTGCCAGCAGCTTACGATCAGGGGGCCTCCAAGAGACCCAGTACTTC,CASSLRSGGLQETQYF
TRBJ2-6,NA,NA,TRBV9,TGTGCCAGCAGCGCGGGACGGAGCTCTGGGGCCAACGTCCTGACTTTC,CASSAGRSSGANVLTF
TRBJ2-3,NA,NA,TRBV11-3,TGTGCCAGCAGCTTATTGGTAGCGAGCACAGATACGCAGTATTTT,CASSLLVASTDTQYF
TRBJ1-3,once,NA,TRBV19,TGTGCCAGAGGCCGCCGCGCCCAACCCATATATTTT,CARGRRAQPIYF
TRBJ1-4,NA,NA,TRBV29-1,TGCAGCGTTGAAGGCGGGGGTTCTGGAAAACTGTTTTTT,CSVEGGGSGKLFF
TRBJ2-3,NA,TRBD1,TRBV7-2,TGTGCCAGCAGCTTAGTCCACACCAGGGGGCGCATAGATACGCAGTATTTT,CASSLVHTRGRIDTQYF
TRBJ1-5,few,NA,TRBV7-2,TGTGCCAGCAGCCCCGGGAGGGAGGGAAATCAGCCCCAGCATTTT,CASSPGREGNQPQHF
TRBJ1-3,NA,TRBD1,TRBV2,TGTGCCAGCAGTGAATATTACAGGGGATATGGAAACACCATATATTTT,CASSEYYRGYGNTIYF
TRBJ2-1,once,NA,TRBV28,TGTGCCAGCAGGCTAAACAATGAGCAGTTCTTC,CASRLNNEQFF
TRBJ2-7,NA,TRBD1,TRBV2,TGTGCCAGCAGTTCAGGGGGCCCCTACGAGCAGTACTTC,CASSSGGPYEQYF
TRBJ2-5,NA,NA,TRBV2,TGTGCCAGCAGTCTCATGGAGACCCAGTACTTC,CASSLMETQYF